Sequencing of this T cell receptor beta chain was carried out in a study of early T cells in non-severe SARS-CoV-2 infection. Study context: Bulk RNA from unsorted whole blood was sequenced; chains were unpaired.

This clonotype was detected many times. Molecules of cDNA were individually given unique molecular identifiers that were attached to them. TCRdb reprocessed the 5' RACE reads via MiXCR and lists one record per CDR3 protein. The sample holds tens of thousands of distinct CDR3 sequences; roughly 14% are singletons and the top ten take around 7%. V lost 7 bases and J lost 6, with 16 bases in between. The germline V gene has CDR1 SQVTM and CDR2 ANQGSEA. This CDR3 spans 12 amino acids. Source material: whole blood. The receptor was derived from an adult who was a healthcare worker with PCR-confirmed SARS-CoV-2 infection or an uninfected control (not recorded which). The chain joins TRBV29-1 to TRBJ2-7; TRBD1 might be the D (5 bases). The DNA for the CDR3 is TGCAGCGCTGGCCGGATCCAGGGCGAGCAGTACTTC. This gives the protein CSAGRIQGEQYF.